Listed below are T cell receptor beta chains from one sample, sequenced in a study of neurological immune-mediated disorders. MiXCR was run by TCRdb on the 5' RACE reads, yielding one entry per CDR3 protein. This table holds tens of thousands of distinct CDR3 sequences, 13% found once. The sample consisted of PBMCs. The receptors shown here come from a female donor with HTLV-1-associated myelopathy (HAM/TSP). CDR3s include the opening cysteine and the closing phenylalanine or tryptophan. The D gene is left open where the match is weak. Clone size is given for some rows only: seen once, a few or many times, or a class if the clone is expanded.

CDR3 protein: CASSFLWDRNEQFF
CDR3 DNA: TGCGCCAGCAGCTTTTTATGGGACCGAAATGAGCAGTTCTTC
D gene: .
J gene: TRBJ2-1
clone size: many
V gene: TRBV5-1

CDR3 protein: CASSNPQGQSYEQYF
CDR3 DNA: TGTGCCAGCAGCAACCCGCAGGGGCAATCCTACGAGCAGTACTTC
D gene: .
J gene: TRBJ2-7
clone size: .
V gene: TRBV21-1

CDR3 protein: CASSTGATEEIQYF
CDR3 DNA: TGTGCAAGCAGTACAGGGGCAACGGAAGAGATCCAGTACTTC
D gene: TRBD1
J gene: TRBJ2-5
clone size: .
V gene: TRBV6-1

CDR3 protein: CASSLDPSTGEQYF
CDR3 DNA: TGCGCCAGCAGCTTGGACCCTTCGACCGGCGAGCAGTACTTC
D gene: .
J gene: TRBJ2-7
clone size: .
V gene: TRBV5-1

CDR3 protein: CSAHRGGTEAFF
CDR3 DNA: TGCAGCGCCCACCGTGGGGGCACTGAAGCTTTCTTT
D gene: .
J gene: TRBJ1-1
clone size: many
V gene: TRBV29-1

CDR3 protein: CASSLGDRGYNEQFF
CDR3 DNA: TGCGCCAGCAGCTTGGGGGACAGGGGCTACAATGAGCAGTTCTTC
D gene: TRBD1
J gene: TRBJ2-1
clone size: many
V gene: TRBV5-1

CDR3 protein: CASARGAGEKLFF
CDR3 DNA: TGTGCCAGCGCTCGGGGGGCGGGTGAAAAACTGTTTTTT
D gene: .
J gene: TRBJ1-4
clone size: many
V gene: TRBV14

CDR3 protein: CASSLVSFTDTQYF
CDR3 DNA: TGTGCCAGCAGTTTAGTTTCATTCACAGATACGCAGTATTTT
D gene: .
J gene: TRBJ2-3
clone size: many
V gene: TRBV12-3/TRBV12-4

CDR3 protein: CSASGTNYGYTF
CDR3 DNA: TGCAGTGCTTCCGGGACAAACTATGGCTACACCTTC
D gene: .
J gene: TRBJ1-2
clone size: many
V gene: TRBV20-1

CDR3 protein: CASSLGTSGGYNEQFF
CDR3 DNA: TGTGCCAGCAGTTTAGGGACTAGCGGGGGTTACAATGAGCAGTTCTTC
D gene: TRBD2
J gene: TRBJ2-1
clone size: many
V gene: TRBV28

CDR3 protein: CASRQTAGTSGGAWEFF
CDR3 DNA: TGTGCCAGCAGGCAGACCGCCGGGACTAGCGGGGGGGCCTGGGAGTTCTTC
D gene: TRBD2
J gene: TRBJ2-1
clone size: many
V gene: TRBV28

CDR3 protein: CASSPRERRAGELFF
CDR3 DNA: TGCGCCAGCAGCCCCCGAGAGCGAAGGGCCGGGGAGCTGTTTTTT
D gene: .
J gene: TRBJ2-2
clone size: many
V gene: TRBV5-1

CDR3 protein: CASRAVMNTEAFF
CDR3 DNA: TGTGCCAGCAGGGCCGTAATGAACACTGAAGCTTTCTTT
D gene: .
J gene: TRBJ1-1
clone size: many
V gene: TRBV6-2/TRBV6-3

CDR3 protein: CASSPGTLANTGELFF
CDR3 DNA: TGCGCCAGCAGCCCGGGGACTCTTGCGAACACCGGGGAGCTGTTTTTT
D gene: .
J gene: TRBJ2-2
clone size: many
V gene: TRBV5-1

CDR3 protein: CASSLGVGGIYGYTF
CDR3 DNA: TGTGCCAGCAGCTTAGGAGTCGGGGGCATCTATGGCTACACCTTC
D gene: .
J gene: TRBJ1-2
clone size: many
V gene: TRBV7-9

CDR3 protein: CSGPGPSNEQFF
CDR3 DNA: TGCAGCGGGCCGGGACCTAGCAATGAGCAGTTCTTC
D gene: .
J gene: TRBJ2-1
clone size: many
V gene: TRBV29-1

CDR3 protein: CASSFGSGGARDTQYF
CDR3 DNA: TGCGCCAGCAGCTTCGGTAGCGGGGGGGCCAGAGATACGCAGTATTTT
D gene: TRBD2
J gene: TRBJ2-3
clone size: .
V gene: TRBV7-9

CDR3 protein: CATRETGTGLLSYMYNEQFF
CDR3 DNA: TGTGCCACCCGTGAAACCGGGACAGGGCTACTCTCTTACATGTACAATGAGCAGTTCTTC
D gene: TRBD1
J gene: TRBJ2-1
clone size: many
V gene: TRBV28

CDR3 protein: CAISDERDQPQHF
CDR3 DNA: TGTGCCATCAGTGATGAAAGGGATCAGCCCCAGCATTTT
D gene: .
J gene: TRBJ1-5
clone size: few
V gene: TRBV10-3

CDR3 protein: CASSETTPGSIVGTGELFF
CDR3 DNA: TGTGCCAGCAGCGAGACGACTCCGGGCTCCATAGTGGGCACCGGGGAGCTGTTTTTT
D gene: .
J gene: TRBJ2-2
clone size: medium-sized
V gene: TRBV2

CDR3 protein: CASSFAGGFYNEQFF
CDR3 DNA: TGTGCCAGCAGTTTCGCAGGGGGCTTTTACAATGAGCAGTTCTTC
D gene: TRBD1
J gene: TRBJ2-1
clone size: many
V gene: TRBV28

CDR3 protein: CASSFVTYEQYF
CDR3 DNA: TGTGCCAGCAGTTTCGTTACCTACGAGCAGTACTTC
D gene: .
J gene: TRBJ2-7
clone size: many
V gene: TRBV28

CDR3 protein: CAIRDAEMNTEAFF
CDR3 DNA: TGTGCCATCAGGGACGCGGAAATGAACACTGAAGCTTTCTTT
D gene: .
J gene: TRBJ1-1
clone size: .
V gene: TRBV10-3

CDR3 protein: CASSADFNSPLHF
CDR3 DNA: TGTGCCAGCAGCGCAGACTTTAATTCACCCCTCCACTTT
D gene: .
J gene: TRBJ1-6
clone size: many
V gene: TRBV2

CDR3 protein: CASSLSPSGTGLYNEQFF
CDR3 DNA: TGTGCCAGCTCACTGTCCCCCTCCGGGACAGGACTCTACAATGAGCAGTTCTTC
D gene: TRBD1
J gene: TRBJ2-1
clone size: many
V gene: TRBV18

CDR3 protein: CASSVVDYGYTF
CDR3 DNA: TGTGCCAGCAGCGTAGTGGACTATGGCTACACCTTC
D gene: .
J gene: TRBJ1-2
clone size: many
V gene: TRBV9

CDR3 protein: CASSLQRTTDTQYF
CDR3 DNA: TGTGCCAGCAGCCTCCAGCGGACCACAGATACGCAGTATTTT
D gene: .
J gene: TRBJ2-3
clone size: many
V gene: TRBV6-5

CDR3 protein: CASSEGPYQPQHF
CDR3 DNA: TGTGCCAGCAGCGAAGGACCGTATCAGCCCCAGCATTTT
D gene: .
J gene: TRBJ1-5
clone size: many
V gene: TRBV9

CDR3 protein: CASTHRGESTGELFF
CDR3 DNA: TGTGCCAGCACCCACAGGGGCGAGTCCACCGGGGAGCTGTTTTTT
D gene: TRBD1
J gene: TRBJ2-2
clone size: few
V gene: TRBV12-3/TRBV12-4

CDR3 protein: CASQPTGAHDTQYF
CDR3 DNA: TGTGCCAGCCAACCGACAGGGGCACATGATACGCAGTATTTT
D gene: TRBD1
J gene: TRBJ2-3
clone size: .
V gene: TRBV12-3/TRBV12-4

CDR3 protein: CASSQPAGLGETQYF
CDR3 DNA: TGCGCCAGCAGCCAGCCAGCAGGACTAGGAGAGACCCAGTACTTC
D gene: TRBD2
J gene: TRBJ2-5
clone size: many
V gene: TRBV4-1

CDR3 protein: CASSFRSGSHDSPLHF
CDR3 DNA: TGCGCCAGCAGCTTTCGGTCCGGGAGTCATGATTCACCCCTCCACTTT
D gene: .
J gene: TRBJ1-6
clone size: many
V gene: TRBV5-1

CDR3 protein: CASSLTFGGAAYNEQFF
CDR3 DNA: TGTGCCAGCAGCTTAACGTTTGGAGGGGCGGCGTACAATGAGCAGTTCTTC
D gene: .
J gene: TRBJ2-1
clone size: many
V gene: TRBV7-3

CDR3 protein: CAISPGTSGGYQETQYF
CDR3 DNA: TGTGCCATCAGCCCCGGGACTAGCGGGGGGTACCAAGAGACCCAGTACTTC
D gene: TRBD2
J gene: TRBJ2-5
clone size: many
V gene: TRBV10-3

CDR3 protein: CASSQGVREYEQYF
CDR3 DNA: TGCGCCAGCAGCCAAGGGGTCAGGGAGTACGAGCAGTACTTC
D gene: .
J gene: TRBJ2-7
clone size: many
V gene: TRBV4-1

CDR3 protein: CATKAGEARETQYF
CDR3 DNA: TGTGCCACAAAGGCGGGGGAGGCCCGAGAGACCCAGTACTTC
D gene: TRBD2
J gene: TRBJ2-5
clone size: many
V gene: TRBV7-2

CDR3 protein: CASSWDRGRKYEQYF
CDR3 DNA: TGTGCCAGCAGTTGGGACAGGGGGCGAAAATACGAGCAGTACTTC
D gene: TRBD1
J gene: TRBJ2-7
clone size: many
V gene: TRBV6-5

CDR3 protein: CASSLGDREGHQPQHF
CDR3 DNA: TGCGCCAGCAGCTTGGGGGACAGGGAAGGGCATCAGCCCCAGCATTTT
D gene: TRBD1
J gene: TRBJ1-5
clone size: many
V gene: TRBV5-1

CDR3 protein: CSASLKRGGRFKADTQYF
CDR3 DNA: TGCAGTGCTTCCCTTAAGCGGGGGGGCCGCTTCAAGGCAGATACGCAGTATTTT
D gene: TRBD2
J gene: TRBJ2-3
clone size: many
V gene: TRBV20-1

CDR3 protein: CASSNDRGLQPQHF
CDR3 DNA: TGTGCCAGCAGTAACGACAGGGGGCTTCAGCCCCAGCATTTT
D gene: TRBD1
J gene: TRBJ1-5
clone size: many
V gene: TRBV2

CDR3 protein: CASTSTDTNYGYTF
CDR3 DNA: TGTGCCAGCACCTCGACGGATACTAACTATGGCTACACCTTC
D gene: .
J gene: TRBJ1-2
clone size: many
V gene: TRBV6-5

CDR3 protein: CASSMTGDENEQYF
CDR3 DNA: TGTGCCAGCAGCATGACAGGGGATGAAAACGAGCAGTACTTC
D gene: TRBD1
J gene: TRBJ2-7
clone size: few
V gene: TRBV7-2

CDR3 protein: CASSLQRGSPDTQYF
CDR3 DNA: TGCGCCAGCAGCTTGCAGCGGGGGAGTCCAGATACGCAGTATTTT
D gene: TRBD2
J gene: TRBJ2-3
clone size: many
V gene: TRBV5-1

CDR3 protein: CASSLYLAGDNEQFF
CDR3 DNA: TGTGCCAGCAGTTTATACCTAGCGGGGGACAATGAGCAGTTCTTC
D gene: TRBD2
J gene: TRBJ2-1
clone size: many
V gene: TRBV27

CDR3 protein: CSARGQGASWDTQYF
CDR3 DNA: TGCAGTGCTAGGGGGCAGGGGGCGTCATGGGATACGCAGTATTTT
D gene: TRBD1
J gene: TRBJ2-3
clone size: many
V gene: TRBV20-1

CDR3 protein: CASSRDLNYGYTF
CDR3 DNA: TGTGCCAGCAGCCGGGACCTAAACTATGGCTACACCTTC
D gene: .
J gene: TRBJ1-2
clone size: many
V gene: TRBV7-9

CDR3 protein: CASSEGTGDTGELFF
CDR3 DNA: TGTGCCAGCAGCGAAGGGACAGGGGACACCGGGGAGCTGTTTTTT
D gene: TRBD1
J gene: TRBJ2-2
clone size: many
V gene: TRBV4-2

CDR3 protein: CSARPGTANQPQHF
CDR3 DNA: TGCAGTGCTAGGCCTGGGACGGCCAATCAGCCCCAGCATTTT
D gene: .
J gene: TRBJ1-5
clone size: many
V gene: TRBV20-1

CDR3 protein: CASSPFRSSTDTQYF
CDR3 DNA: TGTGCCAGCAGTCCTTTCAGGTCGTCCACAGATACGCAGTATTTT
D gene: .
J gene: TRBJ2-3
clone size: many
V gene: TRBV6-5

CDR3 protein: CASRSGGTGGEKLFF
CDR3 DNA: TGTGCCAGCCGCTCCGGAGGGACAGGAGGGGAAAAACTGTTTTTT
D gene: TRBD1
J gene: TRBJ1-4
clone size: many
V gene: TRBV12-3/TRBV12-4

CDR3 protein: CATSDPQSEQFF
CDR3 DNA: TGTGCCACCAGTGATCCACAGAGTGAGCAGTTCTTC
D gene: .
J gene: TRBJ2-1
clone size: many
V gene: TRBV24-1

CDR3 protein: CASSLTDTGELFF
CDR3 DNA: TGCGCCAGCAGCTTGACAGACACCGGGGAGCTGTTTTTT
D gene: .
J gene: TRBJ2-2
clone size: many
V gene: TRBV5-1

CDR3 protein: CASSPLEEFHVGELFF
CDR3 DNA: TGTGCCAGCAGTCCTCTTGAGGAATTTCATGTCGGGGAGCTGTTTTTT
D gene: .
J gene: TRBJ2-2
clone size: many
V gene: TRBV6-5

CDR3 protein: CASRGGGSNTEAFF
CDR3 DNA: TGCGCCAGCAGAGGCGGGGGCAGCAACACTGAAGCTTTCTTT
D gene: .
J gene: TRBJ1-1
clone size: few
V gene: TRBV5-1